These 18 T cell receptor beta chains were all obtained from the same sample, sequenced in a study of T cells after yellow fever vaccination. A single record per CDR3 protein comes from TCRdb applying MiXCR to the 5' RACE reads. The table shows 150,000 to 200,000 distinct CDR3 sequences, with 9.5% to 11% occurring only once. Source: CD8+ T cells sorted from PBMCs, taken 15 days after the yellow fever booster vaccination. Receptors were obtained from a man between 18 and 29 years old who received the YFV17D yellow fever vaccine.

This clonotype was seen many times. V is TRBV29-1 and J is TRBJ2-3; TRBD2 matches 7 bases. Germline CDR1 SQVTM, CDR2 ANQGSEA. Trimming cost V 3 bases and J 6 bases; bases outside gene matches: 12. The CDR3 runs 15 residues. The CDR3 loop reads CSVDGIAGEEDTQYF. The CDR3 nucleotides are TGCAGCGTTGACGGAATAGCGGGTGAAGAGGATACGCAGTATTTT.

This clonotype was seen only a few times. The chain links TRBV7-9 to TRBJ2-5; D ambiguous. The V end was cut by 1 base, the J end by 2 bases, with 14 bases between. CDR1 and CDR2 from the germline V gene are SEHNR and FQNEAQ (reference sequence). The CDR3 totals 16 residues. This CDR3 is CASSLDGGSGQETQYF. The DNA for the CDR3 is TGTGCCAGCAGCTTAGATGGCGGTAGTGGACAAGAGACCCAGTACTTC.

The gene calls are TRBV7-9 and TRBJ2-1; no reliable D call. Trimming shortened V by 1 base and J by 9 bases, and 7 bases separated the two germline ends. CDR3 size: 12 residues. Germline assignment: CDR1 SEHNR and CDR2 FQNEAQ (reference sequence). CDR3 nucleotides: TGTGCCAGCAGCTTAGAGCGTGCTGAGCAGTTCTTC. It codes for CASSLERAEQFF.

The table lists this clonotype with a few counts. The V call is TRBV6-1, the J call TRBJ1-4; 9 positions agree with TRBD1. The CDR3 totals 14 residues. J lost 5 bases, V lost 8 bases, and 6 bases had no gene match. Germline V lookup: CDR1 MNHNS, CDR2 SASEGT. CDR3 amino acids: CASGAGTGNEKLFF. CDR3 sequence (DNA): TGTGCCAGCGGGGCCGGGACAGGGAATGAAAAACTGTTTTTT.

The rearrangement links TRBV7-6 to TRBJ2-2; TRBD1 might be the D (6 bases). The V and J ends lost 7 bases and 2 bases respectively, with 20 bases between them. Germline V gives CDR1 SGHVS, CDR2 FNYEAQ. The CDR3 totals 17 residues. CDR3 in amino acids: CASKPATGYFNTGELFF. DNA of the CDR3: TGTGCCAGCAAACCCGCGACAGGCTACTTCAACACCGGGGAGCTGTTTTTT.

J is TRBJ2-5 and V is TRBV29-1; 9 bases match TRBD2. The CDR3 has 16 amino acids. The germline gives CDR1 SQVTM, CDR2 ANQGSEA. The J segment lost 2 bases and the V segment lost 3 bases, leaving 10 bases of the junction unmatched. In DNA form, the CDR3 reads TGCAGCGTTGACCCTTCTAGCGGGGAAGAACAAGAGACCCAGTACTTC. The encoded protein is CSVDPSSGEEQETQYF.

This clonotype was detected only a few times. The chain has TRBV11-1 and TRBJ2-1; D is ambiguous. This CDR3 has 15 residues. Between the trimmed V and J ends, which lost 2 bases and 1 base, there was a span of 9 bases. Germline lookup yields CDR1 SGHAT and CDR2 FQDESV (reference sequence). The CDR3 DNA sequence: TGTGCCAGCAGCTTATTGGGGTTATCCTACAATGAGCAGTTCTTC. It is translated as CASSLLGLSYNEQFF.

The gene calls are TRBV30 and TRBJ2-5; 9 bases fit TRBD2. J gave up 4 bases and V 2 bases, and 8 bases lay outside the gene matches. Germline lookup yields CDR1 GTSNPN and CDR2 SVGIG (reference sequence). This CDR3 is built from 15 residues. DNA of the CDR3: TGTGCCTGGAGTAAAAGCGGGGGGCTAGGAGAGACCCAGTACTTC. This codes for CAWSKSGGLGETQYF.

This clonotype has a handful of counts. This rearrangement joins TRBV7-8 to TRBJ2-7, with D perhaps matching TRBD2 (5 bases). Germline V gene sequence: CDR1 SGHVS, CDR2 FQNEAQ. Trimming removed 0 bases at V and 0 bases at J, with 6 bases between. The CDR3 contains 14 residues. CDR3 bases: TGTGCCAGCAGCTTAGCCCGGGACTCCTACGAGCAGTACTTC. It codes for CASSLARDSYEQYF.

The CDR3 DNA sequence: TGCGCCAGCAGCCAAGACTCTCGGACAGGGAGGACTGAAGCTTTCTTT. It encodes CASSQDSRTGRTEAFF. This chain links TRBV4-3 with TRBJ1-1; 8 bases are a match to TRBD1. Germline V gives CDR1 LGHNA, CDR2 YSLEER. The V and J ends lost 0 bases and 5 bases, in that order; junction bases with no gene match: 8. The CDR3 length is 16 residues.

This clonotype showed up just a few times. The V call is TRBV7-9, the J call TRBJ1-1; TRBD1 aligns across 7 bases. The ends lost 5 bases at V and 5 bases at J; junction bases unmatched: 11. The CDR3 has 15 residues. CDR1 is SEHNR and CDR2 is FQNEAQ in the germline V gene (reference sequence). The DNA for the CDR3 is TGTGCCAGCAGCGCGACCCGACAGGGAAGAACTGAAGCTTTCTTT. Its protein is CASSATRQGRTEAFF.

The chain has TRBV29-1 and TRBJ1-2; 9 positions agree with TRBD1. This CDR3 spans 13 amino acids. Germline CDR1 is SQVTM and CDR2 is ANQGSEA. V lost 3 bases, J lost 6 bases, and 5 bases stayed unmatched. The CDR3 loop reads CSVEGRTGDGYTF. The CDR3 DNA reads TGCAGCGTTGAGGGCCGGACAGGGGATGGCTACACCTTC.

V gene TRBV7-9 combines with J gene TRBJ1-2; 7 bases match TRBD1. This CDR3 comprises 19 residues. V trimming: 4 bases; J trimming: 0 bases; junction bases outside the gene matches: 17. Germline CDR1 reads SEHNR; CDR2 reads FQNEAQ (reference sequence). The CDR3 region has the DNA TGTGCCAGCAGCTCCTCCCGGGGGGGACAGAAGTCGGCTAACTATGGCTACACCTTC. It encodes CASSSSRGGQKSANYGYTF. Based on the CDR3 plus reference TRBV7-9 and TRBJ1-2, the full variable domain is DTGVSQNPRHKITKRGQNVTFRCDPISEHNRLYWYRQTLGQGPEFLTYFQNEAQLEKSRLLSDRFSAERPKGSFSTLEIQRTEQGDSAMYLCASSSSRGGQKSANYGYTFGSGTRLTVV.

This clonotype appeared a few times. The V call is TRBV5-5, the J call TRBJ2-7, with a weak D call TRBD1 (7 bases). The CDR3 runs 14 residues. Germline V gene data show CDR1 as SGHKS and CDR2 as YYEKEE (reference sequence). The V end lost 4 bases, the J end lost 3 bases, and 14 bases lay between the germline ends. CDR3 nucleotide sequence: TGTGCCAGCAGCCCCCAGGGGGGAGTCTACGAGCAGTACTTC. Protein: CASSPQGGVYEQYF.

This clonotype was found many times. The CDR3 DNA follows: TGTGCCAGCAGTTACGCCGGGGGAGCAGATACGCAGTATTTT. As protein: CASSYAGGADTQYF. V usage is TRBV6-5 and J usage is TRBJ2-3; TRBD2 might be the D (6 bases). The V gene's germline CDR1 is MNHEY and CDR2 SVGAGI. Trimming took off 2 bases at V and 4 bases at J, with 10 bases between the two ends. The CDR3 totals 14 residues.

This chain joins TRBV2 and TRBJ1-1, with D possibly being TRBD1 (6 bases). The CDR3 is made up of 13 amino acids. The germline V gene encodes CDR1 SNHLY and CDR2 FYNNEI. The CDR3 here is CVATRGQNTEAFF. The CDR3 bases are TGTGTCGCCACTCGGGGACAGAACACTGAAGCTTTCTTT.

This clonotype was observed a few times. CDR3 nucleotides: TGTGCCAGCAGCTTATACCAAGGGAGCTCCTACGAGCAGTACGTC. This translates into CASSLYQGSSYEQYV. This rearrangement joins TRBV7-8 to TRBJ2-7; possible D gene TRBD2, 5 bases. This CDR3 has 15 residues. Per germline, CDR1 SGHVS and CDR2 FQNEAQ. Trimming took off 2 bases at V and 0 bases at J, with 11 bases between the two ends.

This clonotype was counted between two and nine times. The rearrangement joins TRBV6-5 to TRBJ2-3; D uncertain. Germline CDR1 reads MNHEY; CDR2 reads SVGAGI. V shed 0 bases and J shed 2 bases, with 9 bases lying between them. This CDR3 spans 15 amino acids. CDR3 residues: CASSYSAGITDTQYF. Here the CDR3 DNA reads TGTGCCAGCAGTTACTCGGCAGGAATCACAGATACGCAGTATTTT.